The source of this TCR beta chain is a study of cytomegalovirus exposure and HLA in healthy donors. Study-level results: Across donors, most TCRs were seen rarely, yet some public ones were widespread. The study designated about 160 TCR beta chains cytomegalovirus-associated.

Healthy bone marrow donors formed the donor group. With V trimmed by 9 bases and J by 4 bases, 8 bases remained unmatched. This CDR3 is built from 15 residues. Per the germline V gene, CDR1 is SGHTA and CDR2 is FQGNSA. The study ran its PCR with 60 Vbeta and 13 Jbeta primers. Measured with immunoSEQ multiplex PCR; TCRdb has only the in-frame clones, and not every one. This sample yields 150,000 to 200,000 clones, of which about 90% are seen a single time; around 0.25% belongs to the top ten. A note on this clone: Its target is not known.

The J gene is TRBJ2-3, the V gene TRBV7-2; TRBD2 matches 12 bases. The sequence was collected from a girl in the first two years of life in good health and CMV-seronegative. Sequencing used PBMCs. CDR3 loop: CASHLAGGRPDTQYF. The CDR3 nucleotides are TGTGCCAGTCACCTAGCGGGAGGGAGGCCAGATACGCAGTATTTT.